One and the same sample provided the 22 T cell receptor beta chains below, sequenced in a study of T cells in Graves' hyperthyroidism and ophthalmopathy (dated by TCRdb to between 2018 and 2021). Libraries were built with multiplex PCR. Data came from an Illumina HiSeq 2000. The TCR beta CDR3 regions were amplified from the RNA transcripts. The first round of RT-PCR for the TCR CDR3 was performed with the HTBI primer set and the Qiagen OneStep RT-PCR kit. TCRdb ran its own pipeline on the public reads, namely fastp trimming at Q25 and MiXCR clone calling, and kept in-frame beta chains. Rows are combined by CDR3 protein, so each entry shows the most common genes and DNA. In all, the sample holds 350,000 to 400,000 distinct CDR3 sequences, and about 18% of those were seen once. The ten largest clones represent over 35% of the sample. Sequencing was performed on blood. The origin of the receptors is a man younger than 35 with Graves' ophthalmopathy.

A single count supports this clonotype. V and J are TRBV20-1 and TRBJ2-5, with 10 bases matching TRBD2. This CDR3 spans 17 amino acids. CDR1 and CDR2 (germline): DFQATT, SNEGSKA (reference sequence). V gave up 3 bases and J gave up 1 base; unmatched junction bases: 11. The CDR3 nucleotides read TGCAGTGCTAGCCCAACCCTAGCGGGGGCCCCCCAAGAGACCCAGTACTTC. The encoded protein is CSASPTLAGAPQETQYF.

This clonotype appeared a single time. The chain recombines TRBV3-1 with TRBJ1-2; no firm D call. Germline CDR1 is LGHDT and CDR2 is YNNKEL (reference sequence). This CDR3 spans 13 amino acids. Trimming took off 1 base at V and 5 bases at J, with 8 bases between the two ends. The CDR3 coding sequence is TGTGCCAGCAGCCAAGTCCCAGAGTATGGCTACACCTTC. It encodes CASSQVPEYGYTF.

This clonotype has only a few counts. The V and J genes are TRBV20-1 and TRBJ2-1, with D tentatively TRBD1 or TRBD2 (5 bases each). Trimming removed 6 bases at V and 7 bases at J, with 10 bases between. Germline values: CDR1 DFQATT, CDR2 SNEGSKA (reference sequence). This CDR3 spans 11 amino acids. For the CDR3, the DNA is TGCAGTGCCCTTGGGGGAAATGAGCAGTTCTTC. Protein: CSALGGNEQFF.

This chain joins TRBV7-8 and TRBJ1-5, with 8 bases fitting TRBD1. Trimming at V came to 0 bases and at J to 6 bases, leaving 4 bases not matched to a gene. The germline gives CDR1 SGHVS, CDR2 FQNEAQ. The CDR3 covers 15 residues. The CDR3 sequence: CASSLADREGQPQHF. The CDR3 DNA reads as TGTGCCAGCAGCTTAGCGGACAGGGAAGGTCAGCCCCAGCATTTT.

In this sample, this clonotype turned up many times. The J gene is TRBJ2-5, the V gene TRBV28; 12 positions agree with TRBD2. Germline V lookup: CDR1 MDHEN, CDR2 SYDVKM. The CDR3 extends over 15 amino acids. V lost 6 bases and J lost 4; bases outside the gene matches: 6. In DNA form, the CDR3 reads TGTGCCAGCAGGCGGACTAGCGGGGAAGCAGAGACCCAGTACTTC. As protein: CASRRTSGEAETQYF.

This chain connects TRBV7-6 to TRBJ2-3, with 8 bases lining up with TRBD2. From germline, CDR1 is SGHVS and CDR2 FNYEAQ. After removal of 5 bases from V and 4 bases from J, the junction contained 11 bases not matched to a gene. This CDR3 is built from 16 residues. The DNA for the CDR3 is TGTGCCAGCAGCCCCTTTGAGCGGGGGATCCCAGATACGCAGTATTTT. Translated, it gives CASSPFERGIPDTQYF.

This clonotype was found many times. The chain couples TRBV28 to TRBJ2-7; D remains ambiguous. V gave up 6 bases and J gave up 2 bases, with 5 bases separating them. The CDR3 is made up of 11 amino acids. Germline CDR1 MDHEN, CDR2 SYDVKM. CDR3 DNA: TGTGCCAGCAGCCGGACCTACGAGCAGTACTTC. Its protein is CASSRTYEQYF. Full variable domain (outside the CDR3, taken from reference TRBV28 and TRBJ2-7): DVKVTQSSRYLVKRTGEKVFLECVQDMDHENMFWYRQDPGLGLRLIYFSYDVKMKEKGDIPEGYSVSREKKERFSLILESASTNQTSMYLCASSRTYEQYFGPGTRLTVT.

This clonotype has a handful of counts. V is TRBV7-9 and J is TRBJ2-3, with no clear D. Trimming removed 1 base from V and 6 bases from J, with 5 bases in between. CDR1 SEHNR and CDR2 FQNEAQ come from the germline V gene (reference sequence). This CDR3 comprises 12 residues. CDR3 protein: CASSLDVDTQYF. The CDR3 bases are TGTGCCAGCAGCTTAGACGTTGATACGCAGTATTTT.

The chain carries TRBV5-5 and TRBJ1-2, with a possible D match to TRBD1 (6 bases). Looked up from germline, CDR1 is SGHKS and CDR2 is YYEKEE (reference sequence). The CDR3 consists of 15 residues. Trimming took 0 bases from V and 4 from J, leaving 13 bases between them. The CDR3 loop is CASSLEGPGAYGYTF. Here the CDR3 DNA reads TGTGCCAGCAGCTTGGAGGGTCCAGGGGCCTATGGCTACACCTTC.

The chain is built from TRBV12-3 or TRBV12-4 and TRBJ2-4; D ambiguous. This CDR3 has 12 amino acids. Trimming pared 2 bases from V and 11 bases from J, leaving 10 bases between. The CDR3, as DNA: TGTGCCAGCAGTTTACCCACGGCGGTTCAGTACTTC. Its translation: CASSLPTAVQYF.

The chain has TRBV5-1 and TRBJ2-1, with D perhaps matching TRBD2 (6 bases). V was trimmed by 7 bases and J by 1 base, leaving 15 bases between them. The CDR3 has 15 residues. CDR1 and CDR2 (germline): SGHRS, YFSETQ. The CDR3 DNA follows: TGCGCCAGCGGCGCCGTGGGGGGATCCTACAATGAGCAGTTCTTC. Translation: CASGAVGGSYNEQFF.

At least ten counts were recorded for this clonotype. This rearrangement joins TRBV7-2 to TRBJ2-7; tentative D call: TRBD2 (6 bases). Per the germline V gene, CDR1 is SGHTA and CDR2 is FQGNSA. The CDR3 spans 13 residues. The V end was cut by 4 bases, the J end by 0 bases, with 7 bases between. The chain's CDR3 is CASSYGSSYEQYF. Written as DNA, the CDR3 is TGTGCCAGCAGCTACGGGAGCTCCTACGAGCAGTACTTC.

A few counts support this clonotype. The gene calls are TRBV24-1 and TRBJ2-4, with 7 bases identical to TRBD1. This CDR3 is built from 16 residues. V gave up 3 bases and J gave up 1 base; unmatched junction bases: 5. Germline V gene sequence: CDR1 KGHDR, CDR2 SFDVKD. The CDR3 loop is CATSDPGGSAKNIQYF. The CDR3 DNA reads TGTGCCACCAGTGATCCAGGGGGTTCGGCCAAAAACATTCAGTACTTC.

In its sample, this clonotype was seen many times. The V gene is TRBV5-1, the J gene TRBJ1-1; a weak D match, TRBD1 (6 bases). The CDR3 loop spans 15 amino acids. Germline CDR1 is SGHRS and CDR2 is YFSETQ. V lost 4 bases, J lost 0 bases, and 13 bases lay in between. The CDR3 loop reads CASSLAQGLNTEAFF. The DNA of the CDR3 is TGCGCCAGCAGCCTGGCACAGGGTCTGAACACTGAAGCTTTCTTT.

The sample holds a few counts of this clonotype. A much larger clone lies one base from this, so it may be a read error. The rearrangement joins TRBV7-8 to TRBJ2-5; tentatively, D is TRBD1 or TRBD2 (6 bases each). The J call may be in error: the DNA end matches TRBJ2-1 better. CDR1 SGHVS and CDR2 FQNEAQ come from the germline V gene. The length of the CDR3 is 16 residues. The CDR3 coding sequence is TGTGCCAGCAGCCGTAGTCCCATCGGGGGCCAAGAGACCCAGTTCTTC. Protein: CASSRSPIGGQETQFF.

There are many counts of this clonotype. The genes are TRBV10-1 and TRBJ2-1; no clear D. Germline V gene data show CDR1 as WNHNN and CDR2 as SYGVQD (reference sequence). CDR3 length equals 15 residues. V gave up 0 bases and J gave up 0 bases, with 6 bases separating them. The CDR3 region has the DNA TGCGCCAGCAGTGAGTCCATCAGCTCCTACAATGAGCAGTTCTTC. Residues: CASSESISSYNEQFF.

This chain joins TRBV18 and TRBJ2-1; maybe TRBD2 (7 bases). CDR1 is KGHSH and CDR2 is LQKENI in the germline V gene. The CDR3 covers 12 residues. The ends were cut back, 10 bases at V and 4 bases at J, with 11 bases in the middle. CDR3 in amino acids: CATGGLYNEQFF. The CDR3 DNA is TGTGCCACCGGGGGGCTGTACAATGAGCAGTTCTTC.

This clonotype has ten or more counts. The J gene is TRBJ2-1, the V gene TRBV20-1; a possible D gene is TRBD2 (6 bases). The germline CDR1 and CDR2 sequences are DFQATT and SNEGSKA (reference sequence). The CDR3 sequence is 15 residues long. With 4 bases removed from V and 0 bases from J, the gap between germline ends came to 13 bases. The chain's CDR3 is CSAKFGGSSYNEQFF. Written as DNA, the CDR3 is TGCAGTGCTAAGTTCGGGGGAAGCTCCTACAATGAGCAGTTCTTC.

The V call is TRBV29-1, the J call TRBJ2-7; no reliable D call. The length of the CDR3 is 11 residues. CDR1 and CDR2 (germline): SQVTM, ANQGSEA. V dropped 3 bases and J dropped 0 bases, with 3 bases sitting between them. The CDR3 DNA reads TGCAGCGTTGACGACTCCTACGAGCAGTACTTC. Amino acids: CSVDDSYEQYF.

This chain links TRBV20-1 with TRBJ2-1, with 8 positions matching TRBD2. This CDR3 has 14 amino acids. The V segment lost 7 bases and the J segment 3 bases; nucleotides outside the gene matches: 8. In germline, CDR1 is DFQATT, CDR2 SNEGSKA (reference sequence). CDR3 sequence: CSGRGGGIYNEQFF. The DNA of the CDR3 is TGCAGTGGCCGGGGGGGGGGTATCTACAATGAGCAGTTCTTC.

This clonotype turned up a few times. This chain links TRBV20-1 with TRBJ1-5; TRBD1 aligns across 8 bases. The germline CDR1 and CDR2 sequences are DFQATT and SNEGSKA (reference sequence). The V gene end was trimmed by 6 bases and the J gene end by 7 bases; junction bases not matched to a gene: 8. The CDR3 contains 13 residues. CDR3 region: CSARQGSGQPQHF. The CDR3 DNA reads TGCAGTGCCAGACAGGGGTCAGGGCAGCCCCAGCATTTT.

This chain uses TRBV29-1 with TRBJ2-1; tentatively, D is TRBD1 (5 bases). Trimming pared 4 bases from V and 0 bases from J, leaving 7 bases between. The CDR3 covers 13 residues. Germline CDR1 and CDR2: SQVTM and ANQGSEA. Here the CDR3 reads CSVGQYSYNEQFF. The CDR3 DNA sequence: TGCAGCGTTGGACAGTACTCCTACAATGAGCAGTTCTTC.